This T cell receptor beta chain stems from a study of T cell repertoires in cytomegalovirus infection. TCRdb re-derived calls from the reads in MiXCR, one entry per CDR3 protein. The sample yields some 240,000 distinct CDR3 sequences, about 17% seen once. This clonotype was picked up a small number of times. The receptor comes from a human donor in good health (CMV status not recorded). Some clones in this sample may be carry-over from other donors' samples. Material for sequencing was CD8+ T cells from PBMCs.

CDR3 residues: CASSLLAGPQDEQFF. The CDR3 nucleotides read TGTGCCAGCAGCTTACTAGCAGGTCCTCAGGATGAGCAGTTCTTC. The chain carries TRBV7-9 and TRBJ2-1, with D perhaps TRBD2 (5 bases). Germline V gene lookup returns CDR1 SEHNR and CDR2 FQNEAQ (reference sequence). The CDR3 consists of 15 residues. The V end was cut by 2 bases, the J end by 8 bases, with 16 bases between.